This T cell receptor beta chain was obtained from a study of metastatic and nonmetastatic thyroid tumors. Background on the study: Repertoires from blood and tumor or nodule tissue of malignant and benign thyroid patients were compared. Notes on the study in general: Relative to benign nodules, malignant thyroid tumors were reportedly characterized by significantly elevated TCR beta diversity in blood and tumor.

Germline-derived CDR1 and CDR2 are SGHVS and FNYEAQ. This CDR3 has 12 residues. V was pared by 0 bases and J by 6 bases, with 6 bases between. This clone is large (0.1 to 1%) within its sample. Its target is not known. Patients underwent thyroid surgery, and none had received any treatment before it. Per the authors' pipeline: Construction of a distant-metastasis classifier for papillary thyroid cancer relied on CDR3 differences across clinicopathological groups. TCRdb reprocessed the PCR reads via MiXCR. What appears here as the V and J calls and clone size reflects TCRdb's work, not the paper's. The repertoire includes 8,000 to 10,000 clones, 35% to 40% of them detected once, and roughly 21% sits in the top ten.

This chain uses TRBV7-6 with TRBJ2-7, with D possibly being TRBD2 (6 bases). The sequenced sample was tumor tissue. The TCR was taken from a female donor with papillary thyroid cancer or a benign thyroid nodule (not recorded which). Some clones in this sample may be carry-over from other donors' samples. Here the CDR3 DNA reads TGTGCCAGCAGCTTAGCGGGAGGCGAGCAGTACTTC. As protein: CASSLAGGEQYF.